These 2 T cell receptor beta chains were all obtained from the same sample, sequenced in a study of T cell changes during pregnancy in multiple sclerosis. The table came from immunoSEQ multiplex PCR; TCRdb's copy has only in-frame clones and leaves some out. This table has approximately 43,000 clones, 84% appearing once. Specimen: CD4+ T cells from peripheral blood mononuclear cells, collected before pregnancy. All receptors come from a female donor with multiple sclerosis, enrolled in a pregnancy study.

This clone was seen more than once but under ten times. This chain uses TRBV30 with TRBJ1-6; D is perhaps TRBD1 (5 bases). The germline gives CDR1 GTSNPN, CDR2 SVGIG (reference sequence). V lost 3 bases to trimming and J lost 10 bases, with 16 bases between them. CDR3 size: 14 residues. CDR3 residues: CAWRRDYVSSPLHF. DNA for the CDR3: TGTGCCTGGAGAAGGGACTATGTTTCCTCACCCCTCCACTTT.

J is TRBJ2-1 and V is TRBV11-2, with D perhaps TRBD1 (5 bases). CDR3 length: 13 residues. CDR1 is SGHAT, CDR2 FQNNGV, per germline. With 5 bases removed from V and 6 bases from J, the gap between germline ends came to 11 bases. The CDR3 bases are TGTGCCAGCAGCCTCTGGGGCGGCAATGAGCAGTTCTTC. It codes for CASSLWGGNEQFF.